This TCR beta chain was found in a study of blood T cell repertoires in COVID-19. In the study overall: Sites across the United States, Italy and Spain contributed samples from acute and convalescent COVID-19.

Per the original methods: Reference gene primer amplification gave estimated nucleated cell counts. Produced via immunoSEQ multiplex PCR; TCRdb's table is partial and in-frame only. V and J calls and clone size are copied from that table; D and trimming were computed from the DNA. Counted here are some 220,000 clones, 82% occurring once; the ten biggest clones make up about 5.6%. Recruited during active infection, patients (from Seattle) were subsequently followed longitudinally. This clone has just one count. Germline V gene sequence: CDR1 MDHEN, CDR2 SYDVKM. The CDR3 has 12 residues. Germline trimming cut 10 bases from V and 6 bases from J; bases unmatched to any gene: 7.

This TCR was recovered from a woman in her 70s with COVID-19, enrolled during active disease. V and J are TRBV28 and TRBJ1-1; 8 nucleotides agree with TRBD1. What was sequenced was peripheral blood. The CDR3 nucleotides read TGTGCCACCCTGACAGGGGTGGCTGAAGCTTTCTTT. It specifies CATLTGVAEAFF.